The 17 T cell receptor beta chains reported below all come from one sample, sequenced in a study of blood T cell repertoires in COVID-19. TCRdb's table, derived via immunoSEQ multiplex PCR, lists solely in-frame clones and lacks some. The sample includes 40,000 to 45,000 clones, around nine tenths of them seen just once. The sample consisted of peripheral blood. The receptors here all came from a man aged 50 to 59 with COVID-19, enrolled during active disease.

This clone showed up just a few times. The chain carries TRBV4-1 and TRBJ2-2; TRBD2 agrees at 9 bases. Germline CDR1 MGHRA, CDR2 YSYEKL. This CDR3 spans 19 amino acids. The V segment lost 1 base and the J segment 0 bases; nucleotides outside the gene matches: 9. CDR3 amino acids: CASSQGRLAGPANTGELFF. Written as DNA, the CDR3 is TGCGCCAGCAGCCAAGGTCGTCTAGCGGGGCCCGCGAACACCGGGGAGCTGTTTTTT.

This chain connects TRBV2 to TRBJ1-6; 9 positions match TRBD1. V gave up 9 bases and J gave up 10 bases; unmatched junction bases: 10. Germline V gene lookup returns CDR1 SNHLY and CDR2 FYNNEI. The CDR3 is 14 amino acids. The CDR3 loop reads CASEPGQGQSPLHF. Here the CDR3 DNA reads TGTGCCAGTGAACCGGGACAGGGTCAATCACCCCTCCACTTT.

The table lists this clone with a few counts. The rearrangement uses TRBV30 and TRBJ1-2, with D maybe TRBD1 (6 bases). The CDR3 is 16 residues long. Germline CDR1 and CDR2: GTSNPN and SVGIG (reference sequence). Trimming cost V 2 bases and J 0 bases, with 16 bases left between them. CDR3 nucleotides: TGTGCCTGGAGTCCGGCAGGGGCCCAACCTAACTATGGCTACACCTTC. Translated: CAWSPAGAQPNYGYTF.

This clone was detected only a few times. The CDR3 sequence is CASYRAGGETQYF. DNA of the CDR3: TGTGCCAGCTATAGAGCAGGGGGAGAGACCCAGTACTTC. This chain uses TRBV6-5 with TRBJ2-5; 7 bases agree with TRBD1. The CDR3 is made up of 13 amino acids. J lost 4 bases, V lost 8 bases, and 7 bases had no gene match. Per the germline V gene, CDR1 is MNHEY and CDR2 is SVGAGI.

The chain combines TRBV18 with TRBJ2-5, with 7 bases fitting TRBD1. Germline lookup yields CDR1 KGHSH and CDR2 LQKENI. This CDR3 contains 16 residues. Germline trimming cut 6 bases from V and 4 bases from J; bases unmatched to any gene: 14. CDR3 in DNA: TGTGCCAGCTCCATAAGACAGGGAGATCTCGGAGAGACCCAGTACTTC. Residues: CASSIRQGDLGETQYF.

Only one count was recorded for this clone. The J gene is TRBJ1-1, the V gene TRBV6-5, with 7 bases identical to TRBD1. The V gene end was trimmed by 5 bases and the J gene end by 4 bases; junction bases not matched to a gene: 7. CDR1 MNHEY and CDR2 SVGAGI come from the germline V gene. The length of the CDR3 is 14 residues. The CDR3 is CASSQGVLSTEAFF. The DNA for the CDR3 is TGTGCCAGCAGTCAGGGGGTATTGAGCACTGAAGCTTTCTTT.

The chain has TRBV29-1 and TRBJ1-1, with TRBD1 as a possible D gene (5 bases). Per germline, CDR1 SQVTM and CDR2 ANQGSEA. There are 12 residues in the CDR3. Trimming pared 1 base from V and 7 bases from J, leaving 10 bases between. The CDR3 spells CSVEGYQGEAFF. The CDR3 DNA is TGCAGCGTTGAAGGATACCAGGGTGAAGCTTTCTTT.

This sequence joins TRBV5-8 and TRBJ2-5; TRBD2 matches at 10 bases. V shed 5 bases, J shed 5 bases, and the junction held 9 bases outside the gene matches. Germline V gene sequence: CDR1 SGHTS, CDR2 YDEGEE. The CDR3 is made up of 15 amino acids. CDR3 DNA sequence: TGTGCCAGCAGGTTAAGCGGGAGGGCCCAGGAGACCCAGTACTTC. Its protein is CASRLSGRAQETQYF. The variable domain in full, completed from reference TRBV5-8 and TRBJ2-5, reads EAGVTQSPTHLIKTRGQQATLRCSPISGHTSVYWYQQALGLGLQFLLWYDEGEERNRGNFPPRFSGRQFPNYSSELNVNALELEDSALYLCASRLSGRAQETQYFGPGTRLLVL.

V and J are TRBV6-6 and TRBJ1-2, with D possibly being TRBD1 (5 bases). This CDR3 spans 13 amino acids. V gave up 4 bases and J gave up 7 bases, with 13 bases separating them. Germline loops: CDR1 MNHNY, CDR2 SVGAGI (reference sequence). Here the CDR3 DNA reads TGTGCCAGCAGTTCTAGGAGGGACCGTGGCTACACCTTC. Translating it yields CASSSRRDRGYTF.

The gene calls are TRBV6-2 or TRBV6-3 and TRBJ2-7; 15 nucleotides line up with TRBD2. The germline CDR1 and CDR2 sequences are MNHEY and SVGEGT. V shed 5 bases, J shed 3 bases, and the junction held 2 bases outside the gene matches. This CDR3 is 15 amino acids long. The CDR3 is CASSPGLAGGYEQYF. Here the CDR3 DNA reads TGTGCCAGCAGTCCGGGACTAGCGGGGGGCTACGAGCAGTACTTC.

V usage is TRBV20-1 and J usage is TRBJ1-2; possible D gene TRBD1, 5 bases. CDR3 length: 11 amino acids. Germline CDR1 DFQATT, CDR2 SNEGSKA (reference sequence). Trimming took 6 bases from V and 4 from J, leaving 9 bases between them. CDR3 DNA sequence: TGCAGTGCCACACAGGCCTATGGCTACACCTTC. It translates to CSATQAYGYTF.

This sequence joins TRBV24-1 and TRBJ1-3, with 8 bases aligning to TRBD1. V dropped 3 bases and J dropped 0; count of bases not matched to a gene: 3. Germline loops: CDR1 KGHDR, CDR2 SFDVKD. The CDR3 runs 16 residues. CDR3 in amino acids: CATSDGDRISGNTIYF. DNA of the CDR3: TGTGCCACCAGTGATGGGGACAGGATCTCTGGAAACACCATATATTTT.

CDR3 DNA: TGTGCCAGCAGCTTAAGGGGTAGCGGGCGTTCCTCCTACAATGAGCAGTTCTTC. This encodes CASSLRGSGRSSYNEQFF. V usage is TRBV7-2 and J usage is TRBJ2-1; 7 bases fit TRBD2. J was trimmed by 0 bases and V by 2 bases; bases with no gene match: 10. The CDR3 covers 18 residues. From germline, CDR1 is SGHTA and CDR2 FQGNSA. The full variable domain, with the rest looked up from reference TRBV7-2 and TRBJ2-1, is GAGVSQSPSNKVTEKGKDVELRCDPISGHTALYWYRQSLGQGLEFLIYFQGNSAPDKSGLPSDRFSAERTGGSVSTLTIQRTQQEDSAVYLCASSLRGSGRSSYNEQFFGPGTRLTVL.

In this sample, this clone turned up a few times. The chain is built from TRBV6-4 and TRBJ1-1; D uncertain. The CDR3 is made up of 13 amino acids. V lost 4 bases, J lost 0 bases, and 6 bases lay in between. Per the germline V gene, CDR1 is MRHNA and CDR2 is SNTAGT. CDR3 region: CASSAQMNTEAFF. CDR3 DNA: TGTGCCAGCAGTGCCCAAATGAACACTGAAGCTTTCTTT.

The chain joins TRBV7-2 to TRBJ1-2; 8 positions match TRBD1. This CDR3 comprises 16 residues. With V trimmed by 3 bases and J by 8 bases, 14 bases remained unmatched. Germline V gives CDR1 SGHTA, CDR2 FQGNSA. CDR3 protein: CASSLTLQGAKGGYTF. CDR3 bases: TGTGCCAGCAGCTTGACCCTGCAGGGGGCGAAAGGGGGCTACACCTTC. Based on the CDR3 plus reference TRBV7-2 and TRBJ1-2, the full variable domain is GAGVSQSPSNKVTEKGKDVELRCDPISGHTALYWYRQSLGQGLEFLIYFQGNSAPDKSGLPSDRFSAERTGGSVSTLTIQRTQQEDSAVYLCASSLTLQGAKGGYTFGSGTRLTVV.

This chain uses TRBV5-5 with TRBJ2-1; 9 bases map to TRBD1. This CDR3 is built from 16 residues. The germline gives CDR1 SGHKS, CDR2 YYEKEE (reference sequence). V lost 4 bases, J lost 3 bases, and 8 bases stayed unmatched. CDR3 nucleotide sequence: TGTGCCAGCAGCAGAAGGACAGGGGATTTCTACAATGAGCAGTTCTTC. Its translation: CASSRRTGDFYNEQFF. The variable domain in full, completed from reference TRBV5-5 and TRBJ2-1, reads DAGVTQSPTHLIKTRGQQVTLRCSPISGHKSVSWYQQVLGQGPQFIFQYYEKEERGRGNFPDRFSARQFPNYSSELNVNALLLGDSALYLCASSRRTGDFYNEQFFGPGTRLTVL.

This chain connects TRBV19 to TRBJ1-2, with 11 bases fitting TRBD1. Germline CDR1 and CDR2: LNHDA and SQIVND (reference sequence). The CDR3 length is 15 residues. J lost 6 bases, V lost 5 bases, and 8 bases had no gene match. The CDR3 protein is CASSSWTGGVDGYTF. CDR3 in DNA: TGTGCCAGTAGTTCTTGGACAGGGGGCGTCGATGGCTACACCTTC.